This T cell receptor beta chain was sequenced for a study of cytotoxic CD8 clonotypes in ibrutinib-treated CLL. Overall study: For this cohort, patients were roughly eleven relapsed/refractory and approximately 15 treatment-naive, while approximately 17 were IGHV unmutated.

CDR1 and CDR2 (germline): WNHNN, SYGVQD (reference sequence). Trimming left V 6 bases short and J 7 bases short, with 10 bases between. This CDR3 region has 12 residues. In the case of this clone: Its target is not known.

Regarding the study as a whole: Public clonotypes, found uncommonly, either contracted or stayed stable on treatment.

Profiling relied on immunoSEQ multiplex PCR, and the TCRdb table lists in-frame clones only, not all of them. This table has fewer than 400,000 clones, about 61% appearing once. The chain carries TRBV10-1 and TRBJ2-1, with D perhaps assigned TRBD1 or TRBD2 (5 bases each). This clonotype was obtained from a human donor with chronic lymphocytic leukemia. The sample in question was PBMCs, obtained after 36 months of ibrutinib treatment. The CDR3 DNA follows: TGCGCCAGCAGCGAGGGACGGAATGAGCAGTTCTTC. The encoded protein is CASSEGRNEQFF.